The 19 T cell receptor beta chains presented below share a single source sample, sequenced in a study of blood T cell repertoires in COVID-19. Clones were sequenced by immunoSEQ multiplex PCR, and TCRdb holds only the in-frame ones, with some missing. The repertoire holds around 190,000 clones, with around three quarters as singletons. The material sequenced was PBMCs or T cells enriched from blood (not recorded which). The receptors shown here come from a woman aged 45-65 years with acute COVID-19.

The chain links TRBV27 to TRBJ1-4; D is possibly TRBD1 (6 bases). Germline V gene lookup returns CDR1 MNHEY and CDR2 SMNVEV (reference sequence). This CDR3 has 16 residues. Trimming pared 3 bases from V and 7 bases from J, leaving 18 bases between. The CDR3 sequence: CASSFQGWGVGEKLFF. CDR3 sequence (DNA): TGTGCCAGCAGTTTCCAGGGGTGGGGAGTGGGTGAAAAACTGTTTTTT.

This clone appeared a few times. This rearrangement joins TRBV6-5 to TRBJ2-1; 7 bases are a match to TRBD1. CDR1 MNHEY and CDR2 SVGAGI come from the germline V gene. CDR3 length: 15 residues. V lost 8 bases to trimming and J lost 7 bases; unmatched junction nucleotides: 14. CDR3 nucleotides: TGTGCCAGCGAGGGACAGCTTATTTCGGGAAATGAGCAGTTCTTC. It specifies CASEGQLISGNEQFF.

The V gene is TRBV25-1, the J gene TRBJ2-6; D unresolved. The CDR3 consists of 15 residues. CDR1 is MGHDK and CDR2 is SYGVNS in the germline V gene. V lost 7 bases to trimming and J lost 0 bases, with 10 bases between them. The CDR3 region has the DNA TGTGCCAGCACCAAAACAGCCTCTGGGGCCAACGTCCTGACTTTC. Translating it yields CASTKTASGANVLTF.

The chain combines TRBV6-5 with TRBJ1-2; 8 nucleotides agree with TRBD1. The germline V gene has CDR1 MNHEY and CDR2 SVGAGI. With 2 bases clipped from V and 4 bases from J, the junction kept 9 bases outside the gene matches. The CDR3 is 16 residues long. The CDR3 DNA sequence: TGTGCCAGCAGTTACGGTCAACAGGGGGGAGGCTATGGCTACACCTTC. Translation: CASSYGQQGGGYGYTF.

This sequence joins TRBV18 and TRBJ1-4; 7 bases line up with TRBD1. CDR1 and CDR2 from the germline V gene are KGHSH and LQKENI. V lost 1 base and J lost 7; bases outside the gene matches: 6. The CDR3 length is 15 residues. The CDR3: CASSPREGGSEKLFF. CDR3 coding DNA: TGTGCCAGCTCACCACGTGAAGGGGGCTCTGAAAAACTGTTTTTT.

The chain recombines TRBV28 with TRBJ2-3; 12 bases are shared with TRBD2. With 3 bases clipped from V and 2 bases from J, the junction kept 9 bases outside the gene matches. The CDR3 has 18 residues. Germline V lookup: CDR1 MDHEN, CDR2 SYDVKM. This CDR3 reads CASSFGFTSGGLTDTQYF. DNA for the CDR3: TGTGCCAGCAGTTTCGGGTTCACTAGCGGGGGGCTCACAGATACGCAGTATTTT.

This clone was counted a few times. This chain's CDR3 is CASAKAGGPSHEQFF. The CDR3 bases are TGTGCCAGCGCAAAAGCGGGGGGGCCTAGCCATGAGCAGTTCTTC. V gene TRBV18 combines with J gene TRBJ2-1; 10 bases align to TRBD2. CDR3 length: 15 amino acids. Trimming cost V 8 bases and J 8 bases; bases outside gene matches: 12. From germline, CDR1 is KGHSH and CDR2 LQKENI.

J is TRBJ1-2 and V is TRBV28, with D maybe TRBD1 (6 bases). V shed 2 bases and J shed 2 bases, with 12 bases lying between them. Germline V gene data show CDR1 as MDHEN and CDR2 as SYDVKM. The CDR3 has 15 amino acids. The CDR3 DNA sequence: TGTGCCAGCAGTTTAAGGACAGTCCCCAACTATGGCTACACCTTC. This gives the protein CASSLRTVPNYGYTF.

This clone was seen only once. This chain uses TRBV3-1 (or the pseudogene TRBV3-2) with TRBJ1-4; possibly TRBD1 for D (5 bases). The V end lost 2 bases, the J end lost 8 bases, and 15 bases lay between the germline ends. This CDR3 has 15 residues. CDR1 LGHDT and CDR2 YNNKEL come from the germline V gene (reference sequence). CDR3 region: CASSQPGLFQEKLFF. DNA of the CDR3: TGTGCCAGCAGCCAACCAGGGTTGTTCCAGGAAAAACTGTTTTTT.

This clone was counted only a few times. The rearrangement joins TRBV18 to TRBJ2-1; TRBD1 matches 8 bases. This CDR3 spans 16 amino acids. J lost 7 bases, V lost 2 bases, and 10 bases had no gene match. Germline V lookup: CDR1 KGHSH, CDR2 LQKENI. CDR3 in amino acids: CASSPDRGTTTNEQFF. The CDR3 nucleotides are TGTGCCAGCTCACCAGACAGGGGTACAACTACGAATGAGCAGTTCTTC.

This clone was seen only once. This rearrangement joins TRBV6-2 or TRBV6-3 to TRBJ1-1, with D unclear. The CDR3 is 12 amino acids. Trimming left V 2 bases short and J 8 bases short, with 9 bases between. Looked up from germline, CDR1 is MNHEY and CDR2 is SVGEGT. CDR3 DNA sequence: TGTGCCAGCAGTTACCCTACAGAAGAAGCTTTCTTT. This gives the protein CASSYPTEEAFF.

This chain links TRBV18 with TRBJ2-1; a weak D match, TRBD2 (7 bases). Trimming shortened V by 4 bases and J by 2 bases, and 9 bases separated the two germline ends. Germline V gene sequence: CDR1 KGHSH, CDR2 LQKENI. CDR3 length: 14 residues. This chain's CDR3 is CASSQGGAYNEQFF. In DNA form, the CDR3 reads TGTGCCAGCTCACAGGGGGGGGCCTACAATGAGCAGTTCTTC.

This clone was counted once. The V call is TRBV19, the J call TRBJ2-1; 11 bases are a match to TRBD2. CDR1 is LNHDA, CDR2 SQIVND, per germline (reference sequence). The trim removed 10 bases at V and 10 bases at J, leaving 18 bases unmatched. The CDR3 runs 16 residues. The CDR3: CATITPGLAVPGEQFF. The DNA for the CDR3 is TGTGCCACCATCACCCCGGGACTAGCGGTCCCTGGCGAGCAGTTCTTC.

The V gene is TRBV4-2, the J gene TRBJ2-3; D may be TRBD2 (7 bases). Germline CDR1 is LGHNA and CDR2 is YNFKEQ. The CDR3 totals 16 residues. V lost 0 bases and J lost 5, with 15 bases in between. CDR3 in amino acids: CASSQDYGGLLDTQYF. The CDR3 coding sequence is TGTGCCAGCAGCCAAGACTACGGGGGGCTGTTAGATACGCAGTATTTT.

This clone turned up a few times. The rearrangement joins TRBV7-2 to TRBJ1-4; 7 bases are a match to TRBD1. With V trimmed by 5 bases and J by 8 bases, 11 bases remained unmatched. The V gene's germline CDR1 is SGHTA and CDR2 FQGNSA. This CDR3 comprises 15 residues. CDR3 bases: TGTGCCAGCAGCGATAGACAGGGCTCTGGGGAAAAACTGTTTTTT. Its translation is CASSDRQGSGEKLFF.

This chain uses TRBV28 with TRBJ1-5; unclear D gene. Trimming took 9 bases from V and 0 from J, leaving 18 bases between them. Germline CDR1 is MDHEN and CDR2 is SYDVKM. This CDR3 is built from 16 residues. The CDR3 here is CASTPSEGYSNQPQHF. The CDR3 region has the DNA TGTGCCAGTACCCCCAGCGAGGGCTATAGCAATCAGCCCCAGCATTTT.

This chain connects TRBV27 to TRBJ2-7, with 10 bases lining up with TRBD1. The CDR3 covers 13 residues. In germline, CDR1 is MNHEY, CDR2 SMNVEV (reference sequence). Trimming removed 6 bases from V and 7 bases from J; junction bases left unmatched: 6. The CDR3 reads CASRRQGAGEQYV. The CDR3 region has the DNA TGTGCCAGCAGGCGACAGGGGGCGGGAGAGCAGTACGTC.

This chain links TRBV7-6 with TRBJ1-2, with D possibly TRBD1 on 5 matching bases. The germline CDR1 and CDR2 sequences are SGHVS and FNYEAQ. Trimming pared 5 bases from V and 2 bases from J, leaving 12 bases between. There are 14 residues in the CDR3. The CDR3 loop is CASSPSGGNYGYTF. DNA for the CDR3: TGTGCCAGCAGCCCCAGTGGGGGGAACTATGGCTACACCTTC.

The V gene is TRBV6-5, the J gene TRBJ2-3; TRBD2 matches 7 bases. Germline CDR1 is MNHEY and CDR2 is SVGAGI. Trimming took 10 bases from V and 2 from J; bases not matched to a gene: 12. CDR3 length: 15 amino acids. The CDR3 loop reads CAIAWRGTFTDTQYF. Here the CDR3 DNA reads TGTGCCATCGCCTGGCGGGGGACCTTCACAGATACGCAGTATTTT.